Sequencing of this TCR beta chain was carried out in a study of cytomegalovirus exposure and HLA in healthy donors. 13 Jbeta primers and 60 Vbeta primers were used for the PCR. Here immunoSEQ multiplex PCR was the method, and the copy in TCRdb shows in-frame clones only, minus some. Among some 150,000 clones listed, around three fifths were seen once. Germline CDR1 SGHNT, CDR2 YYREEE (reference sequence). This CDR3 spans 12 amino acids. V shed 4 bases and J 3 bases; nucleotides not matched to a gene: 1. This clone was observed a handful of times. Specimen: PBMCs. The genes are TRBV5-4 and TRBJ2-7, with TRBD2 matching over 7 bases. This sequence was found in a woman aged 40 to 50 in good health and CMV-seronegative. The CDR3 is CASSPGGYEQYF. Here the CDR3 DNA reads TGTGCCAGCAGCCCGGGGGGCTACGAGCAGTACTTC.